These 24 T cell receptor gamma chains were all obtained from the same sample, sequenced in a study of γδ T cells in repeated Plasmodium falciparum infection. TCRdb re-identified clones in the multiplex PCR reads via CATT. The table shows approximately 25,000 gamma-chain clones, with over 2.5% occurring only once. Bulk repertoires came from Vgamma9/Vdelta2+ or Vdelta2-negative gammadelta T cells flow-sorted from PBMC. Input material: gamma-delta T cells from blood. The receptors come from a pool of human donors (malaria-infected and uninfected, not separated).

Remarks on this clone: A clone one base away is much larger, so this may be a read error. V gene TRGV2 was called; the J gene was not. This CDR3 has 15 amino acids. Germline CDR1 EGSNGY, CDR2 YDSYNSKV. CDR3 in DNA: TGCGCCACCTGGGACGGGCCCGTGATCGGTTATAAGAAGCTCTTT. Encoded protein: CATWDGPVIGYKKLF.

This clone occurred a few times. The amino acid sequence in TCRdb belongs to a much larger clone and departs from this DNA's translation at residue 10, likely a sequencing read error; the sequence shown is translated from the DNA. The J gene is TRGJP1, the V gene TRGV8. The J gene was not available in TCRdb and was assigned here by matching the DNA to germline segments. The V segment lost 4 bases and the J segment 12 bases; nucleotides outside the gene matches: 14. The CDR3 sequence is 14 residues long. CDR1 is VENAVY, CDR2 YDSYNSRV, per germline. The CDR3 region has the DNA TGTGCCACCTGGGACCTAACCACTGATCGGTTCAAGATATTT. It yields the protein CATWDLTTDRFKIF.

This clone has a count of ten or more. TCRdb shows a much larger clone's protein in place of this DNA's translation, and the two differ at residue 8, likely through a read error; the protein shown is translated from the DNA. The chain has TRGV8 and TRGJ1 or TRGJ2. V gave up 3 bases and J gave up 6 bases; unmatched junction bases: 8. The CDR3 has 13 amino acids. Germline V gives CDR1 VENAVY, CDR2 YDSYNSRV. CDR3 coding DNA: TGTGCCACCTGGGATTTAGGGTGTTATAAGAAACTCTTT. Protein: CATWDLGCYKKLF.

This clone was detected many times. The chain joins TRGV5 to TRGJ1 or TRGJ2. V lost 0 bases and J lost 8; bases outside the gene matches: 7. The germline CDR1 and CDR2 sequences are VINAFY and YDVSNSKD. CDR3 size: 13 residues. CDR3 coding DNA: TGTGCCACCTGGGACAGGCTTTGTCATAAGAAACTCTTT. The encoded protein is CATWDRLCHKKLF.

This clone was observed at least ten times. This likely traces to a read error, being one base from a far larger clone. The genes are TRGV2 and TRGJ1 or TRGJ2. The V gene's germline CDR1 is EGSNGY and CDR2 YDSYNSKV. CDR3 length: 13 amino acids. CDR3 DNA: TGTGCCACCTGGGACGGGAATTATTATAAGGAACTCTTT. This sequence encodes CATWDGNYYKELF.

In this sample, this clone turned up once. Germline is not matched at one junction end, which may reflect a read error. The V gene is TRGV5, the J gene TRGJ1 or TRGJ2. Here the J gene was assigned by germline matching of the DNA, as TCRdb has none. In germline, CDR1 is VINAFY, CDR2 YDVSNSKD. CDR3 length: 15 residues. Written as DNA, the CDR3 is TGTGCCACATGGGACAGGCTTTCGCGAGATTACAAGAAACTCTTT. It specifies CATWDRLSRDYKKLF.

This clone was recorded many times. It differs at one base from a far larger clone, so likely a read error. The identical CDR3 is also encoded by other nucleotide sequences in the sample. This chain connects TRGV9 to TRGJ1 or TRGJ2. This CDR3 contains 11 residues. Germline loops: CDR1 GITISATS, CDR2 ISYDGTV (reference sequence). CDR3: CALWEVHEKLF. The CDR3 coding sequence is TGTGCCCTGTGGGAGGTGCATGAGAAACTCTTT.

Remarks on this clone: TCRdb's protein, taken from a much larger clone, differs from this DNA's translation at residue 4, likely owing to a read error; the protein displayed comes from the DNA. The chain recombines TRGV3 with TRGJ1 or TRGJ2. Here the J gene was assigned by germline matching of the DNA, as TCRdb has none. CDR3 length: 14 amino acids. Germline V gives CDR1 VTNTFY, CDR2 YDVSTARD (reference sequence). CDR3 loop: CATRDRYLYYKKLF. CDR3 DNA: TGTGCCACCCGGGACAGGTACCTTTATTATAAGAAACTCTTT.

In this sample, this clone turned up a few times. The protein that TCRdb holds for this DNA derives from a much larger clone and differs from the translated DNA at residue 11, which likely indicates a read error; the protein shown here is translated from the DNA. The V call is TRGV9, the J call TRGJ1 or TRGJ2. The J gene, missing from TCRdb, was assigned here through DNA to germline matching. Germline CDR1 GITISATS, CDR2 ISYDGTV (reference sequence). CDR3 length: 14 residues. CDR3 sequence reads: CALWEVNPPYRKLF. CDR3 DNA: TGTGCCTTGTGGGAGGTAAATCCCCCTTATAGGAAACTCTTT.

This clone was seen at least ten times. The protein TCRdb lists belongs to a much larger clone and differs from this DNA's translation at residue 6, which points to a read error; the protein shown is made from the DNA. This chain uses TRGV5 with TRGJ1 or TRGJ2. Assignment of the J gene here rests on matching the DNA to germline, because TCRdb gives none. This CDR3 region has 12 residues. V lost 2 bases, J lost 7 bases, and 5 bases stayed unmatched. In germline, CDR1 is VINAFY, CDR2 YDVSNSKD. The CDR3 here is CATWDKRYKKLF. The CDR3, as DNA: TGTGCCACCTGGGACAAGCGATATAAGAAACTCTTT.

The table lists this clone with many counts. This chain joins TRGV9 and TRGJ1 or TRGJ2. The CDR3 loop spans 12 amino acids. Germline loops: CDR1 GITISATS, CDR2 ISYDGTV (reference sequence). Germline trimming cut 3 bases from V and 7 bases from J; bases unmatched to any gene: 6. CDR3 amino acids: CALWEQYYKKLF. The CDR3 DNA sequence: TGTGCCTTGTGGGAGCAATACTATAAGAAACTCTTT.

This clone was observed at least ten times. A read error is likely here: a far larger clone is one base away. The sample contains more than one DNA sequence encoding this CDR3. The rearrangement joins TRGV4 to TRGJ1 or TRGJ2. CDR3 length equals 13 residues. Germline V gene sequence: CDR1 EGSTGY, CDR2 YDSYTSSV. The CDR3 DNA follows: TGTGCCACCTGGGATGGATATTACTATAAGAAACTCTTT. Residues: CATWDGYYYKKLF.

This clone was counted only a few times. The TCRdb record carries a much larger clone's protein, which differs from this DNA's translation at residue 10; a read error is the likely cause, and the protein listed here is the DNA translation. The V gene is TRGV8, the J gene TRGJ1 or TRGJ2. Here the J gene was assigned by germline matching of the DNA, as TCRdb has none. The trim removed 4 bases at V and 8 bases at J, leaving 14 bases unmatched. The CDR3 loop spans 14 amino acids. Per germline, CDR1 VENAVY and CDR2 YDSYNSRV. The CDR3 protein is CATWDRKNEDKKLF. CDR3 DNA sequence: TGTGCCACCTGGGACCGGAAAAACGAAGATAAGAAACTCTTT.

This clone was seen at least ten times. J is TRGJ1 or TRGJ2 and V is TRGV9. Germline CDR1 GITISATS, CDR2 ISYDGTV (reference sequence). V dropped 3 bases and J dropped 7; count of bases not matched to a gene: 6. This CDR3 comprises 12 residues. DNA for the CDR3: TGTGCCTTGTGGGAGCGATCCTATAAGAAACTCTTT. Protein sequence: CALWERSYKKLF.

The V and J genes are TRGV9 and TRGJP. The J gene, left out of TCRdb, was set here by checking the DNA against germline. In germline, CDR1 is GITISATS, CDR2 ISYDGTV (reference sequence). Unmatched junction bases numbered 12, after V lost 0 bases and J lost 19 bases. The CDR3 consists of 15 residues. The CDR3 nucleotides are TGTGCCTTGTGGGAGGTGCGGGAGTTGGGCAAAATCAAGGTATTT. Translation gives CALWEVRELGKIKVF.

This clone occurred a few times. TCRdb assigns this DNA the protein of a much larger clone, which departs from its translation at residue 5; this likely reflects a read error, and the protein shown comes from translating the DNA. J is TRGJ1 or TRGJ2 and V is TRGV4. The trim removed 6 bases at V and 0 bases at J, leaving 20 bases unmatched. The CDR3 totals 18 residues. CDR1 is EGSTGY and CDR2 is YDSYTSSV in the germline V gene. Written as DNA, the CDR3 is TGTGCCACCTGGAGAGTGGGGGTTGATGGAGTGAATTATTATAAGAAACTCTTT. It specifies CATWRVGVDGVNYYKKLF.

This clone has a handful of counts. A far larger clone is a single base away, which makes a read error likely. Other DNA sequences from this sample encode an identical CDR3 as well. CDR3 protein: CATWGRNSDWIKTF. CDR3 DNA: TGTGCCACCTGGGGCAGGAATAGTGATTGGATCAAGACGTTT. The chain joins TRGV5P to TRGJP2. No J gene was available from TCRdb, and it was assigned here by a germline match of the DNA. TRGV5P is classified as a pseudogene. The CDR3 sequence is 14 residues long.

This clone was counted a few times. The likely explanation is a read error, given a far larger clone one base away. The identical CDR3 is also encoded by other nucleotide sequences in the sample. V usage is TRGV3 and J usage is TRGJ1 or TRGJ2. Germline assignment: CDR1 VTNTFY and CDR2 YDVSTARD (reference sequence). The CDR3 is made up of 14 amino acids. CDR3 in amino acids: CATWVPRIYYKKLF. CDR3 in DNA: TGTGCTACCTGGGTCCCCCGGATTTATTATAAGAAACTCTTT.

This clone showed up many times. The TCRdb protein comes from a much larger clone and disagrees with this DNA's translation at residue 3, likely due to a read error; the protein given here is derived from the DNA. The chain employs TRGV9 and TRGJP. Per the germline V gene, CDR1 is GITISATS and CDR2 is ISYDGTV (reference sequence). CDR3 length equals 16 residues. CDR3 protein: CASWKGQELGKKIKVF. The CDR3 nucleotides are TGTGCCTCGTGGAAAGGTCAAGAGTTGGGCAAAAAAATCAAGGTATTT.

This clone was seen at least ten times. The protein held in TCRdb is that of a much larger clone and does not match this DNA's translation at residue 3, likely because of a read error; the protein shown is translated from the DNA. The gene calls are TRGV9 and TRGJ1 or TRGJ2. Germline-derived CDR1 and CDR2 are GITISATS and ISYDGTV (reference sequence). CDR3 length equals 12 residues. Written as DNA, the CDR3 is TGTGCCTCGTGGGAAGATTATTATAAGAAACTCTTT. It translates to CASWEDYYKKLF.

This clone has just a few counts. The amino acid sequence in TCRdb belongs to a much larger clone and departs from this DNA's translation at residue 10, likely a sequencing read error; the sequence shown is translated from the DNA. The chain uses TRGV9 and TRGJ1 or TRGJ2. TCRdb records no J gene; here it was assigned by comparing the DNA to germline. The CDR3 contains 14 residues. J lost 8 bases, V lost 0 bases, and 10 bases had no gene match. The germline V gene encodes CDR1 GITISATS and CDR2 ISYDGTV (reference sequence). As DNA, the CDR3 is TGTGCCTTGTGGGAGGTGCATGGGAGTCATAAGAAACTCTTT. It translates to CALWEVHGSHKKLF.

This clone was recorded at least ten times. Additional DNA sequences in this sample encode the identical CDR3. Called V gene: TRGV4; the J gene was not called. CDR3 length equals 10 residues. CDR1 EGSTGY and CDR2 YDSYTSSV come from the germline V gene. CDR3: CATCPHKKLF. The CDR3 DNA is TGTGCCACCTGTCCGCATAAAAAACTCTTT.

This clone was observed many times. The TCRdb protein comes from a much larger clone and disagrees with this DNA's translation at residue 2, likely due to a read error; the protein given here is derived from the DNA. The chain uses TRGV4 and TRGJ1 or TRGJ2. Germline matching of the DNA provided the J gene here, since TCRdb leaves it blank. Per the germline V gene, CDR1 is EGSTGY and CDR2 is YDSYTSSV. CDR3 size: 12 residues. CDR3 sequence: CTTWDNYYKKLF. CDR3 DNA: TGTACCACCTGGGATAATTATTATAAGAAACTCTTT.

This clone was seen a few times. This is likely an artifact of a read error, given a far larger clone one base away. Other DNA sequences in this specimen translate into the identical CDR3. V is TRGV3 and J is TRGJ1 or TRGJ2. TCRdb supplies no J gene; here it was assigned by aligning the nucleotide sequence to germline. This CDR3 contains 14 residues. Trimming removed 0 bases from V and 10 bases from J; junction bases left unmatched: 12. CDR1 and CDR2 (germline): VTNTFY, YDVSTARD (reference sequence). CDR3 nucleotide sequence: TGTGCCACCTGGGACAGGCTAAGCTGGTACAAGAAACTCTTT. Its translation is CATWDRLSWYKKLF.